Here is one T cell receptor (beta chain) with its context. One end of the junction does not line up with germline, which may come from a read error. CDR1 is SGHRS, CDR2 YFSETQ, per germline. The CDR3 has 15 residues. The sample is drawn from a study of blood T cell repertoires in COVID-19. Study at large: The study drew acute and convalescent COVID-19 samples from the United States, Italy and Spain.

Per the study methods: Reference gene primer amplification gave nucleated cell count estimates. The data were produced by immunoSEQ multiplex PCR, yet TCRdb's version contains in-frame clones alone and is incomplete. V and J calls and clone size are copied from that table; D and trimming were computed from the DNA. The sample has about 100,000 clones, around 88% seen once; the top ten hold roughly 4.6%. The receptor's source is a human donor in a cohort sampled during active COVID-19. The rearrangement joins TRBV5-1 to TRBJ2-7; perhaps TRBD2 as D (7 bases). Sample: peripheral blood. This CDR3 is CARSEGGANSYEQYF. The DNA of the CDR3 is TGCGCCCGCAGCGAGGGGGGGGCTAACTCCTACGAGCAGTACTTC.